This T cell receptor (beta chain) was found in a study of shared clonotypes between healthy human individuals. Study-level background: Three CD4 naive, three CD4 memory, two CD8 naive and one CD8 memory plate were used per donor. Study-level points and caveats: Generally, naive subsets came out with larger estimated richness than memory subsets. Few donors limited the genetic and exposure-history diversity represented.

There were only Caucasian adults among the donors, and all lived in Nashville, Tennessee. TCRdb's copy holds only in-frame clones and misses some; the assay was immunoSEQ multiplex PCR. The table lists more than 400,000 clones, approximately 95% of them singletons. Turning to this clone: The antigen remains unidentified.

This clonotype was sampled from a woman in her thirties in good health. Sequenced sample: naive CD4+ T cells sorted from blood. Subset specified: CD45RA+ positively selected.

The CDR3 DNA sequence: TGTGCCAGCACCCCCCAGCGGGAGGGCTCCAATGAGCAGTTCTTC. The encoded protein is CASTPQREGSNEQFF. V and J are TRBV27 and TRBJ2-1, with TRBD2 identical over 10 bases. Germline CDR1 reads MNHEY; CDR2 reads SMNVEV (reference sequence). V gave up 7 bases and J gave up 6 bases; unmatched junction bases: 9. The CDR3 runs 15 residues.